This entry lists 5 T cell receptor beta chains sequenced from one sample in a study of CD8+CD57+ T cells in acquired aplastic anemia. Profiling of TCR beta VDJ combinations and CDR3 sequences used genomic DNA as template. TCRdb processed the reads anew with MiXCR; each CDR3 protein has one entry. The sample includes around 430,000 distinct CDR3 sequences, less than 35% of them seen just once. Patients chosen for sequencing had shown CD8+CD57+ cell expansion by flow cytometry. Material: sorted CD4+, CD8+, or CD8+CD57+ T cells (not recorded which) from PBMCs. The receptor source for this set is a human donor with aplastic anemia.

The table lists this clonotype with many counts. This chain uses TRBV2 with TRBJ2-7; D tentatively reads TRBD1 or TRBD2 (6 bases each). The germline CDR1 and CDR2 sequences are SNHLY and FYNNEI. Deletions cut 7 bases from V and 5 bases from J, with 18 bases between. The CDR3 runs to 14 residues. Here the CDR3 reads CASNKGYGGNEQYF. CDR3 DNA: TGTGCCAGCAATAAAGGGTACGGGGGCAACGAGCAGTACTTC.

This clonotype occurred many times. The chain is built from TRBV20-1 and TRBJ2-5; 7 bases are shared with TRBD2. V trimming: 6 bases; J trimming: 5 bases; junction bases outside the gene matches: 12. Germline lookup yields CDR1 DFQATT and CDR2 SNEGSKA (reference sequence). The CDR3 has 14 amino acids. CDR3 sequence (DNA): TGCAGTGCAAGGGGCGGGAGAGGAGGGGAGACCCAGTACTTC. It translates to CSARGGRGGETQYF.

This clonotype was counted many times. The chain combines TRBV7-9 with TRBJ1-5, with 7 positions matching TRBD1. In germline, CDR1 is SEHNR, CDR2 FQNEAQ (reference sequence). This CDR3 has 17 residues. The junction had 12 bases not matched to a gene; V was cut back by 5 bases and J by 2 bases. This CDR3 is CASSRDRERGGNQPQHF. CDR3 nucleotide sequence: TGTGCCAGCAGCCGCGACAGGGAGCGTGGGGGCAATCAGCCCCAGCATTTT.

This chain's CDR3 is CARGVAGRSETQYF. The CDR3 nucleotides read TGTGCTAGGGGGGTAGCGGGGCGGAGTGAGACCCAGTACTTC. The chain recombines TRBV19 with TRBJ2-5; TRBD2 matches 8 bases. The CDR3 runs 14 residues. In germline, CDR1 is LNHDA, CDR2 SQIVND (reference sequence).

This clonotype was seen a few times. Given the absence of the conserved phenylalanine or tryptophan at the CDR3 end, a read error is likely. No DNA is shown, since the ends of the CDR3 on it are uncertain; the CDR3 is the one TCRdb lists. The CDR3 protein is CASSRGLIDG. The rearrangement joins TRBV25-1 to TRBJ1-6. Germline V CDR1 and CDR2: MGHDK, SYGVNS. A total of 10 residues make up the CDR3, ends included.